Listed below are T cell receptor beta chains from one sample, sequenced in a study of graft-versus-host responses after intestinal transplantation. Antigens of these TCRs are unknown. The repertoire was sequenced with immunoSEQ multiplex PCR; TCRdb's copy has only in-frame clones and lacks some. Of over 45,000 clones listed, around 92% are singletons. The sample consisted of unstimulated CD4+ T cells sorted from spleen or lymph node cells, taken before transplant. Receptor source: a human donor who was the organ donor for an intestinal transplant. Each CDR3 is given with its conserved first and last residue. A D gene is named only where the DNA matches it firmly. Some rows mark clone size as missing; the rest say once, few, many or name a class of expanded clone.

D gene: .
V gene: TRBV9
clone size: .
J gene: TRBJ2-3
CDR3 protein: CASSLLSVTDTQYF
CDR3 DNA: TGTGCCAGCAGCCTCCTATCGGTTACAGATACGCAGTATTTT

D gene: .
V gene: TRBV27
clone size: .
J gene: TRBJ1-4
CDR3 protein: CASSFLSGGNEKLFF
CDR3 DNA: TGTGCCAGCAGTTTTCTTTCCGGGGGGAATGAAAAACTGTTTTTT

D gene: TRBD1
V gene: TRBV5-1
clone size: .
J gene: TRBJ2-1
CDR3 protein: CASSSSLFGQGYNEQFF
CDR3 DNA: TGCGCCAGCAGCTCAAGTTTATTTGGACAGGGCTACAATGAGCAGTTCTTC

D gene: .
V gene: TRBV28
clone size: .
J gene: TRBJ1-1
CDR3 protein: CASSLEFEAFF
CDR3 DNA: TGTGCCAGCAGTTTGGAGTTTGAAGCTTTCTTT

D gene: .
V gene: TRBV28
clone size: once
J gene: TRBJ2-3
CDR3 protein: CASTSSSTDTQYF
CDR3 DNA: TGTGCCAGCACGTCTTCCAGCACAGATACGCAGTATTTT

D gene: TRBD1
V gene: TRBV6-5
clone size: .
J gene: TRBJ1-1
CDR3 protein: CASSYSRQGRTEAFF
CDR3 DNA: TGTGCCAGCAGTTACTCCCGACAGGGGAGGACTGAAGCTTTCTTT

D gene: .
V gene: TRBV28
clone size: .
J gene: TRBJ2-6
CDR3 protein: CASSERGSGANVLTF
CDR3 DNA: TGTGCCAGCAGTGAAAGGGGGAGTGGGGCCAACGTCCTGACTTTC

D gene: .
V gene: TRBV6-1
clone size: .
J gene: TRBJ1-5
CDR3 protein: CASSAGVNQPQHF
CDR3 DNA: TGTGCCAGCAGTGCCGGGGTCAATCAGCCCCAGCATTTT

D gene: .
V gene: TRBV11-3
clone size: .
J gene: TRBJ2-2
CDR3 protein: CASSPGDTGELFF
CDR3 DNA: TGTGCCAGCAGCCCAGGGGACACCGGGGAGCTGTTTTTT

D gene: TRBD1
V gene: TRBV5-1
clone size: .
J gene: TRBJ1-1
CDR3 protein: CASSARTGGGTEAFF
CDR3 DNA: TGCGCCAGCAGCGCCCGGACAGGGGGTGGCACTGAAGCTTTCTTT

D gene: TRBD1
V gene: TRBV6-4
clone size: .
J gene: TRBJ1-2
CDR3 protein: CASSDSSGGGESYGYTF
CDR3 DNA: TGTGCCAGCAGTGACTCTTCCGGAGGGGGCGAGAGCTATGGCTACACCTTC

D gene: TRBD1
V gene: TRBV19
clone size: .
J gene: TRBJ1-4
CDR3 protein: CASRPGGGEKLFF
CDR3 DNA: TGTGCCAGTAGACCAGGGGGCGGTGAAAAACTGTTTTTT

D gene: TRBD2
V gene: TRBV6-1
clone size: .
J gene: TRBJ2-5
CDR3 protein: CASSDMGLGGETQYF
CDR3 DNA: TGTGCCAGCAGTGATATGGGACTAGGGGGAGAGACCCAGTACTTC

D gene: TRBD1
V gene: TRBV5-1
clone size: .
J gene: TRBJ1-3
CDR3 protein: CASSLVGGAGGTIYF
CDR3 DNA: TGCGCCAGCAGCTTGGTCGGGGGCGCAGGGGGCACCATATATTTT

D gene: TRBD2
V gene: TRBV28
clone size: .
J gene: TRBJ2-3
CDR3 protein: CASSPYDILAGPDTQYF
CDR3 DNA: TGTGCCAGCAGTCCCTACGACATCCTAGCGGGACCAGATACGCAGTATTTT

D gene: .
V gene: TRBV11-2
clone size: .
J gene: TRBJ1-6
CDR3 protein: CASSYGTENSPLHF
CDR3 DNA: TGTGCCAGCAGCTACGGGACTGAAAATTCACCCCTCCACTTT

D gene: .
V gene: TRBV21-1
clone size: .
J gene: TRBJ1-2
CDR3 protein: CASGETPLSRANYGYTF
CDR3 DNA: TGTGCCAGCGGAGAAACCCCACTAAGCAGAGCTAACTATGGCTACACCTTC

D gene: TRBD1
V gene: TRBV5-1
clone size: .
J gene: TRBJ2-7
CDR3 protein: CASSQGQGNPYEQYF
CDR3 DNA: TGCGCCAGCAGCCAAGGACAGGGGAACCCCTACGAGCAGTACTTC

D gene: .
V gene: TRBV11-3
clone size: once
J gene: TRBJ2-2
CDR3 protein: CASSLGDISNTGELFF
CDR3 DNA: TGTGCCAGCAGCTTAGGGGACATATCAAACACCGGGGAGCTGTTTTTT

D gene: .
V gene: TRBV6-6
clone size: .
J gene: TRBJ2-7
CDR3 protein: CASSPAETYEQYF
CDR3 DNA: TGTGCCAGCAGTCCCGCAGAAACCTACGAGCAGTACTTC

D gene: TRBD1
V gene: TRBV19
clone size: .
J gene: TRBJ1-5
CDR3 protein: CASSNHKTGAQPQHF
CDR3 DNA: TGTGCCAGTAGTAACCACAAGACAGGGGCTCAGCCCCAGCATTTT

D gene: TRBD1
V gene: TRBV2
clone size: .
J gene: TRBJ2-3
CDR3 protein: CASSDLGGQGAVDTQYF
CDR3 DNA: TGTGCCAGCAGTGATTTAGGGGGACAGGGGGCGGTGGATACGCAGTATTTT

D gene: .
V gene: TRBV15
clone size: .
J gene: TRBJ2-7
CDR3 protein: CATSRDGGYEQYF
CDR3 DNA: TGTGCCACCAGCAGAGACGGGGGCTACGAGCAGTACTTC

D gene: .
V gene: TRBV13
clone size: once
J gene: TRBJ1-1
CDR3 protein: CASSFVGQLNTEAFF
CDR3 DNA: TGTGCCAGCAGCTTCGTTGGACAGCTGAACACTGAAGCTTTCTTT

D gene: TRBD2
V gene: TRBV7-2
clone size: .
J gene: TRBJ2-1
CDR3 protein: CASSPRLLAENEQFF
CDR3 DNA: TGTGCCAGCAGCCCTCGATTACTAGCGGAAAATGAGCAGTTCTTC

D gene: .
V gene: TRBV2
clone size: .
J gene: TRBJ1-3
CDR3 protein: CASSEQAGNTIYF
CDR3 DNA: TGTGCCAGCAGCGAACAGGCTGGAAACACCATATATTTT

D gene: .
V gene: TRBV6-1
clone size: once
J gene: TRBJ1-1
CDR3 protein: CASSEFPAGPALVAFF
CDR3 DNA: TGTGCCAGCAGTGAATTCCCGGCGGGGCCGGCCCTAGTAGCCTTCTTT

D gene: .
V gene: TRBV20-1
clone size: .
J gene: TRBJ1-4
CDR3 protein: CSATVHEKLFF
CDR3 DNA: TGCAGCGCCACAGTCCATGAAAAACTGTTTTTT

D gene: .
V gene: TRBV6-1
clone size: .
J gene: TRBJ1-1
CDR3 protein: CASSTGPGTEAFF
CDR3 DNA: TGTGCCAGCAGTACAGGGCCAGGGACTGAAGCTTTCTTT

D gene: .
V gene: TRBV7-9
clone size: .
J gene: TRBJ2-7
CDR3 protein: CASSSFPTRDAYEQYF
CDR3 DNA: TGTGCCAGCAGCTCGTTCCCTACCCGAGATGCCTACGAGCAGTACTTC

D gene: TRBD1
V gene: TRBV28
clone size: .
J gene: TRBJ2-7
CDR3 protein: CASSFRQGAHEQYF
CDR3 DNA: TGTGCCAGCAGTTTTCGGCAGGGGGCCCACGAGCAGTACTTC

D gene: TRBD1
V gene: TRBV6-1
clone size: .
J gene: TRBJ2-1
CDR3 protein: CASTKGDRPYNEQFF
CDR3 DNA: TGTGCCAGCACGAAGGGGGACAGACCCTACAATGAGCAGTTCTTC

D gene: .
V gene: TRBV10-3
clone size: .
J gene: TRBJ1-1
CDR3 protein: CAISPLGRGCEAFF
CDR3 DNA: TGTGCCATCAGTCCCCTCGGCAGGGGCTGTGAAGCTTTCTTT

D gene: .
V gene: TRBV7-7
clone size: .
J gene: TRBJ2-1
CDR3 protein: CASSLGGTNNEQFF
CDR3 DNA: TGTGCTAGCAGCTTAGGAGGGACAAACAATGAGCAGTTCTTC